This is a list of T cell receptor beta chains from one sample in a study of OX40 agonist ivuxolimab in advanced cancers. Profiled with immunoSEQ multiplex PCR; TCRdb holds only in-frame clones, not every one. The profile covers tens of thousands of clones, with roughly 91% appearing a single time and over 11% taken by the ten largest. The material sequenced was CD4+ or CD8+ T cells sorted from blood, taken in a trial of the OX40 agonist ivuxolimab. These TCRs come from an adult with an advanced solid tumor such as melanoma, head and neck, liver or kidney cancer. CDR3s include the opening cysteine and the closing phenylalanine or tryptophan. The order of the fields is D gene, J gene, clone size, CDR3 length, V gene, CDR3 protein, CDR3 DNA. The D gene is left open where the match is weak. The size entry is marked missing in some rows and otherwise reads once, few, many or a size class.

D gene: TRBD2; J gene: TRBJ2-7; clone size: .; CDR3 length: 15; V gene: TRBV15; CDR3 protein: CATSRATSGAYEQYF; CDR3 DNA: TGTGCCACCAGCAGAGCCACTAGCGGGGCCTACGAGCAGTACTTC
D gene: .; J gene: TRBJ2-5; clone size: .; CDR3 length: 16; V gene: TRBV5-4; CDR3 protein: CASSLGFGGGQETQYF; CDR3 DNA: TGTGCCAGCAGCTTGGGGTTTGGGGGCGGCCAAGAGACCCAGTACTTC
D gene: TRBD2; J gene: TRBJ2-1; clone size: .; CDR3 length: 15; V gene: TRBV7-9; CDR3 protein: CASPGTSGSVGEQFF; CDR3 DNA: TGTGCCAGCCCCGGGACTAGCGGGAGCGTGGGTGAGCAGTTCTTC
D gene: .; J gene: TRBJ2-7; clone size: .; CDR3 length: 12; V gene: TRBV7-2; CDR3 protein: CASSPGTPEQYF; CDR3 DNA: TGTGCCAGCAGCCCCGGGACACCAGAGCAGTACTTC
D gene: TRBD1; J gene: TRBJ1-5; clone size: .; CDR3 length: 14; V gene: TRBV18; CDR3 protein: CASSPGQGDQPQHF; CDR3 DNA: TGTGCCAGCTCACCGGGACAGGGAGATCAGCCCCAGCATTTT
D gene: TRBD1; J gene: TRBJ2-2; clone size: .; CDR3 length: 16; V gene: TRBV9; CDR3 protein: CASSPQGARVSGELFF; CDR3 DNA: TGTGCCAGCAGCCCCCAGGGGGCCAGGGTCAGCGGGGAGCTGTTTTTT
D gene: .; J gene: TRBJ2-7; clone size: .; CDR3 length: 14; V gene: TRBV15; CDR3 protein: CATSAALLSYEQYF; CDR3 DNA: TGTGCCACCAGCGCGGCTCTCCTCTCCTACGAGCAGTACTTC
D gene: .; J gene: TRBJ2-7; clone size: .; CDR3 length: 15; V gene: TRBV4-3; CDR3 protein: CASSQGDTSSYEQYF; CDR3 DNA: TGCGCCAGCAGCCAAGGGGACACGAGCTCCTACGAGCAGTACTTC
D gene: .; J gene: TRBJ2-1; clone size: .; CDR3 length: 14; V gene: TRBV4-3; CDR3 protein: CASSQQEAFNEQFF; CDR3 DNA: TGCGCCAGCAGCCAACAGGAAGCCTTCAATGAGCAGTTCTTC
D gene: TRBD1; J gene: TRBJ2-2; clone size: .; CDR3 length: 16; V gene: TRBV4-2; CDR3 protein: CASSQDRTGGTGELFF; CDR3 DNA: TGTGCCAGCAGCCAAGATAGGACAGGGGGGACCGGGGAGCTGTTTTTT
D gene: .; J gene: TRBJ1-1; clone size: .; CDR3 length: 12; V gene: TRBV7-9; CDR3 protein: CASSLAVSEAFF; CDR3 DNA: TGTGCCAGCAGCTTAGCGGTCAGTGAAGCTTTCTTT
D gene: .; J gene: TRBJ1-1; clone size: .; CDR3 length: 13; V gene: TRBV6-1; CDR3 protein: CASSEAAGSEAFF; CDR3 DNA: TGTGCCAGCAGTGAAGCGGCAGGGTCCGAAGCTTTCTTT
D gene: .; J gene: TRBJ2-2; clone size: .; CDR3 length: 17; V gene: TRBV7-9; CDR3 protein: CASSLAPSGRPTGELFF; CDR3 DNA: TGTGCCAGCAGCTTAGCCCCCAGCGGGCGACCTACCGGGGAGCTGTTTTTT
D gene: TRBD2; J gene: TRBJ2-1; clone size: .; CDR3 length: 16; V gene: TRBV15; CDR3 protein: CATSRDSAGTTDEQFF; CDR3 DNA: TGTGCCACCAGCAGAGATTCGGCGGGGACTACGGATGAGCAGTTCTTC
D gene: .; J gene: TRBJ2-1; clone size: .; CDR3 length: 12; V gene: TRBV9; CDR3 protein: CASSVGYNEQFF; CDR3 DNA: TGTGCCAGCAGCGTAGGATACAATGAGCAGTTCTTC
D gene: .; J gene: TRBJ2-3; clone size: .; CDR3 length: 14; V gene: TRBV9; CDR3 protein: CASSVDGTGDTQYF; CDR3 DNA: TGTGCCAGCAGCGTAGACGGGACGGGAGATACGCAGTATTTT
D gene: .; J gene: TRBJ1-1; clone size: .; CDR3 length: 18; V gene: TRBV7-9; CDR3 protein: CASSSLAAGASPWTEAFF; CDR3 DNA: TGTGCCAGCAGCTCCCTGGCGGCAGGGGCCTCCCCTTGGACTGAAGCTTTCTTT
D gene: .; J gene: TRBJ2-3; clone size: .; CDR3 length: 15; V gene: TRBV10-3; CDR3 protein: CAISETLYGTDTQYF; CDR3 DNA: TGTGCCATCAGTGAGACCTTGTATGGCACAGATACGCAGTATTTT
D gene: .; J gene: TRBJ2-3; clone size: .; CDR3 length: 14; V gene: TRBV25-1; CDR3 protein: CASSEVSFTDTQYF; CDR3 DNA: TGTGCCAGCAGTGAAGTCAGCTTCACAGATACGCAGTATTTT
D gene: TRBD1; J gene: TRBJ2-7; clone size: .; CDR3 length: 15; V gene: TRBV18; CDR3 protein: CASSPGDRVGGEQYF; CDR3 DNA: TGTGCCAGCTCACCAGGGGACAGGGTCGGCGGCGAGCAGTACTTC
D gene: .; J gene: TRBJ2-7; clone size: few; CDR3 length: 16; V gene: TRBV6-5; CDR3 protein: CASSYSTLGTAYEQYF; CDR3 DNA: TGTGCCAGCAGTTACTCGACTCTCGGGACGGCCTACGAGCAGTACTTC
D gene: TRBD2; J gene: TRBJ2-7; clone size: .; CDR3 length: 13; V gene: TRBV29-1; CDR3 protein: CSVETSGSYEQYF; CDR3 DNA: TGCAGCGTTGAAACTAGCGGATCCTACGAGCAGTACTTC
D gene: TRBD2; J gene: TRBJ2-7; clone size: .; CDR3 length: 14; V gene: TRBV7-2; CDR3 protein: CASSLMWEGYEQYF; CDR3 DNA: TGTGCCAGCAGCTTAATGTGGGAGGGGTACGAGCAGTACTTC
D gene: .; J gene: TRBJ2-3; clone size: .; CDR3 length: 13; V gene: TRBV9; CDR3 protein: CASSVGSTDTQYF; CDR3 DNA: TGTGCCAGCAGCGTTGGCAGCACAGATACGCAGTATTTT
D gene: .; J gene: TRBJ2-6; clone size: .; CDR3 length: 14; V gene: TRBV14; CDR3 protein: CASSQSWGANVLTF; CDR3 DNA: TGTGCCAGCAGCCAAAGTTGGGGGGCCAACGTCCTGACTTTC
D gene: TRBD2; J gene: TRBJ2-1; clone size: .; CDR3 length: 20; V gene: TRBV19; CDR3 protein: CASRPSLAGGPIDSYNEQFF; CDR3 DNA: TGTGCCAGTAGGCCGAGCCTAGCGGGAGGGCCAATTGACTCCTACAATGAGCAGTTCTTC
D gene: TRBD2; J gene: TRBJ2-3; clone size: .; CDR3 length: 16; V gene: TRBV5-4; CDR3 protein: CASSRTSGGASDTQYF; CDR3 DNA: TGTGCCAGCAGCCGAACTAGCGGGGGGGCCTCAGATACGCAGTATTTT
D gene: TRBD1; J gene: TRBJ2-3; clone size: .; CDR3 length: 16; V gene: TRBV11-2; CDR3 protein: CASSGDREPITDTQYF; CDR3 DNA: TGTGCCAGCAGCGGGGACAGGGAGCCCATCACAGATACGCAGTATTTT
D gene: TRBD2; J gene: TRBJ2-3; clone size: few; CDR3 length: 15; V gene: TRBV6-5; CDR3 protein: CASSTPEGGPDTQYF; CDR3 DNA: TGTGCCAGCAGTACCCCCGAGGGAGGGCCAGATACGCAGTATTTT
D gene: .; J gene: TRBJ2-2; clone size: .; CDR3 length: 15; V gene: TRBV4-1; CDR3 protein: CASSQASGFPGELFF; CDR3 DNA: TGCGCCAGCAGCCAGGCGAGCGGGTTTCCCGGGGAGCTGTTTTTT
D gene: .; J gene: TRBJ1-5; clone size: .; CDR3 length: 15; V gene: TRBV7-6; CDR3 protein: CASSLFPGQNQPQHF; CDR3 DNA: TGTGCCAGCAGCTTATTCCCCGGACAGAATCAGCCCCAGCATTTT
D gene: .; J gene: TRBJ1-5; clone size: once; CDR3 length: 14; V gene: TRBV6-6; CDR3 protein: CATYTDRTYQPQHF; CDR3 DNA: TGTGCCACCTACACGGACAGAACTTATCAGCCCCAGCATTTT
D gene: .; J gene: TRBJ2-1; clone size: .; CDR3 length: 16; V gene: TRBV18; CDR3 protein: CASSPEGRVAYNEQFF; CDR3 DNA: TGTGCCAGCTCACCCGAAGGCAGGGTCGCCTACAATGAGCAGTTCTTC
D gene: .; J gene: TRBJ1-5; clone size: .; CDR3 length: 17; V gene: TRBV4-1; CDR3 protein: CASSQDNEGWVNQPQHF; CDR3 DNA: TGCGCCAGCAGCCAAGATAATGAAGGGTGGGTCAATCAGCCCCAGCATTTT
D gene: TRBD1; J gene: TRBJ1-2; clone size: .; CDR3 length: 16; V gene: TRBV7-2; CDR3 protein: CASSSGQGTYGYGYTF; CDR3 DNA: TGTGCCAGCAGCTCCGGACAGGGCACCTATGGGTATGGCTACACCTTC
D gene: .; J gene: TRBJ1-2; clone size: .; CDR3 length: 15; V gene: TRBV6-5; CDR3 protein: CASTTPRGLNYGYTF; CDR3 DNA: TGTGCCAGTACGACTCCCAGGGGCTTGAACTATGGCTACACCTTC
D gene: .; J gene: TRBJ2-5; clone size: .; CDR3 length: 12; V gene: TRBV29-1; CDR3 protein: CSVLGSMETQYF; CDR3 DNA: TGCAGCGTTTTGGGGAGTATGGAGACCCAGTACTTC
D gene: .; J gene: TRBJ1-2; clone size: .; CDR3 length: 15; V gene: TRBV21-1; CDR3 protein: CASSRTGGLLDGYTF; CDR3 DNA: TGTGCCAGCAGCAGGACAGGGGGATTGTTGGATGGCTACACCTTC
D gene: .; J gene: TRBJ2-3; clone size: .; CDR3 length: 15; V gene: TRBV5-5; CDR3 protein: CASSFEGLNADTQYF; CDR3 DNA: TGTGCCAGCAGCTTCGAGGGGCTAAATGCAGATACGCAGTATTTT
D gene: .; J gene: TRBJ2-5; clone size: .; CDR3 length: 15; V gene: TRBV10-2; CDR3 protein: CASSEVSWAGETQYF; CDR3 DNA: TGCGCCAGCAGTGAGGTGTCGTGGGCCGGTGAGACCCAGTACTTC
D gene: .; J gene: TRBJ2-7; clone size: .; CDR3 length: 15; V gene: TRBV9; CDR3 protein: CASSLDGMSSYEQYF; CDR3 DNA: TGTGCCAGCAGCCTGGACGGGATGAGCTCCTACGAGCAGTACTTC
D gene: .; J gene: TRBJ2-2; clone size: .; CDR3 length: 15; V gene: TRBV19; CDR3 protein: CASSTRPDRPGELFF; CDR3 DNA: TGTGCCAGTAGTACCCGCCCCGACCGACCCGGGGAGCTGTTTTTT
D gene: TRBD1; J gene: TRBJ1-6; clone size: .; CDR3 length: 14; V gene: TRBV19; CDR3 protein: CASTGTGDNSPLHF; CDR3 DNA: TGTGCCAGTACCGGGACAGGAGATAATTCACCCCTCCACTTT
D gene: TRBD1; J gene: TRBJ2-7; clone size: .; CDR3 length: 14; V gene: TRBV28; CDR3 protein: CASSPTGDGYEQYF; CDR3 DNA: TGTGCCAGCAGCCCGACAGGGGACGGCTACGAGCAGTACTTC
D gene: .; J gene: TRBJ1-4; clone size: .; CDR3 length: 15; V gene: TRBV7-9; CDR3 protein: CASSSSGATNEKLFF; CDR3 DNA: TGTGCCAGCAGCTCTTCGGGTGCAACTAATGAAAAACTGTTTTTT